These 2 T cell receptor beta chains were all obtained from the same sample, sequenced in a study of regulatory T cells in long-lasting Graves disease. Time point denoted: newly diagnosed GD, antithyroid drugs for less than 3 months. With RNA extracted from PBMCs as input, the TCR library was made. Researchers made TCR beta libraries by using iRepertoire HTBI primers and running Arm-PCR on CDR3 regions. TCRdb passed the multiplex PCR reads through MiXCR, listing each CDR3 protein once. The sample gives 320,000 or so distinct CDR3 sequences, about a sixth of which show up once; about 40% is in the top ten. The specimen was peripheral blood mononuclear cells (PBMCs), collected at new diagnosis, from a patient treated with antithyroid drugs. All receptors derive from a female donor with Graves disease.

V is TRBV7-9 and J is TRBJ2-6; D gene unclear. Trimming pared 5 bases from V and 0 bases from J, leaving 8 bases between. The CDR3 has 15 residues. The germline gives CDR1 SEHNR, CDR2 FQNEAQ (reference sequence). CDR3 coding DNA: TGTGCCAGCAGCCCCGGTAACTCTGGGGCCAACGTCCTGACTTTC. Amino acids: CASSPGNSGANVLTF.

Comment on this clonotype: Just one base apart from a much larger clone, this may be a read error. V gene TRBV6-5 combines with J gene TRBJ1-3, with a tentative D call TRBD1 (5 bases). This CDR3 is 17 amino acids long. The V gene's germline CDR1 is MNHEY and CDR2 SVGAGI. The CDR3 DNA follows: TGTGCCAGCAGTTACAGGGACCCACAGTCGCTTGGAAACACCGTATATTTT. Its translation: CASSYRDPQSLGNTVYF.